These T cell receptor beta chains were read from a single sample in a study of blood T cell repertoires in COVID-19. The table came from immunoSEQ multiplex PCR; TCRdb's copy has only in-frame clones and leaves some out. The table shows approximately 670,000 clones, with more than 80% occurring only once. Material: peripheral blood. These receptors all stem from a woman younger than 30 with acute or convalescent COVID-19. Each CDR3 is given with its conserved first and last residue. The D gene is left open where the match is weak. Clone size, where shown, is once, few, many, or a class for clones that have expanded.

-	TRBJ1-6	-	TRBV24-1	TGTGCCACCAGTGACCTCCGACACGGCTCCTATAATTCACCCCTCCACTTT	CATSDLRHGSYNSPLHF
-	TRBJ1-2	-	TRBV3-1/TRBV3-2	TGTGCCAGCAGCCCCCCCGGGACTTTGAGGGGCTACACCTTC	CASSPPGTLRGYTF
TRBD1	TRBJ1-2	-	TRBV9	TGTGCCAGCAGCACGACAGGGGGCGGCTATGGCTACACCTTC	CASSTTGGGYGYTF
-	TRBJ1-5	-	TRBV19	TGTGCCAGTAGTATAGACTCGACAGGTCAGCCCCAGCATTTT	CASSIDSTGQPQHF
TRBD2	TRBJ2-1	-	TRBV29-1	TGCAGCGTGGGACTAGGTGCCAATGAGCAGTTCTTC	CSVGLGANEQFF
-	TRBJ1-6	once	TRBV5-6	TGTGCCAGCAGAACGGGTAATTCACCCCTCCACTTT	CASRTGNSPLHF
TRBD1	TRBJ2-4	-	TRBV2	TGTGCCAGCAGTTGGGGACAGGGAAGGGAAAACATTCAGTACTTC	CASSWGQGRENIQYF
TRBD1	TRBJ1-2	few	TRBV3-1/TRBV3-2	TGTGCCAGCAGCCACCAGCGACAGGGGGCTGGTGGCTACACCTTC	CASSHQRQGAGGYTF
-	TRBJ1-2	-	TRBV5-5	TGTGCCAGCAGCTTGGTGGCAGATTATGGCTACACCTTC	CASSLVADYGYTF
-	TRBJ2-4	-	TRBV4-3	TGCGCCAGCAGCCAAGCCGAGGATTTGACCAAAAACATTCAGTACTTC	CASSQAEDLTKNIQYF
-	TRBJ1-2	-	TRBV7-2	TGTGCCAGCAGCGCCATCGGGACACTCGTCTCATATGGCTACACCTTC	CASSAIGTLVSYGYTF
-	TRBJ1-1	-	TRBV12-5	TGTGCTAGTGTTCCCGGTGGGCAAATTCGTGAAGCTTTCTTT	CASVPGGQIREAFF
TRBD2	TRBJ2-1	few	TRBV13	TGTGCCAGCGCCCTAGGGACTAGCGGGGGGGCCGGTGAGCAGTTCTTC	CASALGTSGGAGEQFF
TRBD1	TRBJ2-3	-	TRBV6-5	TGTGCCAGCAGTAACCGGGACAGGGGAAGAACACAGTATTTT	CASSNRDRGRTQYF
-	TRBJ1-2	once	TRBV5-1	TGCGCCAGCACCTCAACAGGACCTAATGGCTACACCTTC	CASTSTGPNGYTF
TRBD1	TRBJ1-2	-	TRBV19	TGTGCCAGTAGTTATAAAGGGACAGTGGACTATGGCTACACCTTC	CASSYKGTVDYGYTF
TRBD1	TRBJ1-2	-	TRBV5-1	TGCGCCAGCAGACAGGGGGCGCCTAACTATGGCTACACCTTC	CASRQGAPNYGYTF
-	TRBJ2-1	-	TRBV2	TGTGCCAGCAGTGATGGACAGATCAATGAGCAGTTCTTC	CASSDGQINEQFF
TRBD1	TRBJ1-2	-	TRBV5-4	TGTGCCAGCAGTCAAACCCCCGACAGGGTGTCCGATGGCTACACCTTC	CASSQTPDRVSDGYTF
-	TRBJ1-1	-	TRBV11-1	TGTGCCAGCAGCCCTAGCGAGAACACTGAAGCTTTCTTT	CASSPSENTEAFF
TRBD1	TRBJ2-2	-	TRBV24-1	TGTGCCACCAGTGAGCTACCCGGGACAGGGGCCACCGGGGAGCTGTTTTTT	CATSELPGTGATGELFF
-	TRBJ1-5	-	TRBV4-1	TGCGCCAGCAGCCAAGTTCTCGGGGATCAGCCCCAGCATTTT	CASSQVLGDQPQHF
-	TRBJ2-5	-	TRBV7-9	TGTGCCAGCAGCTTATCCCAGAGGGAGACCCAGTACTTC	CASSLSQRETQYF
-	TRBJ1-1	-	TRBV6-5	TGTGCCAGCAGTCCACAGACAGCGAACACTGAAGCTTTCTTT	CASSPQTANTEAFF
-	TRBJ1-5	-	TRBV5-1	TGCGCCAGCAGCCGGGGTGTCGAGCAGCCCCAGCATTTT	CASSRGVEQPQHF
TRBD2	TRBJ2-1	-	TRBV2	TGTGCCAGCAGAATTGATCGGGGGGACTGCTCCTACAATGAGCAGTTCTTC	CASRIDRGDCSYNEQFF
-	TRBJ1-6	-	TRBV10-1	TGCGCCAGCAGCGGGTCGGGATATAATTCACCCCTCCACTTT	CASSGSGYNSPLHF
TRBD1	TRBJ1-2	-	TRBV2	TGTGCCAGCAGCGCCACAGGGGGTAGTGATGGCTACACCTTC	CASSATGGSDGYTF
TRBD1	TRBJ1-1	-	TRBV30	TGTGCCTGGAGTGCTTGGACAGGGGACTTTAACACTGCCAGAAGGGACTTTAACACTGAAGCTTTCTTT	CAWSAWTGDFNTARRDFNTEAFF
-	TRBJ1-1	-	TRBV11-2	TGTGCCAGCAGCTCTCAGGGGAACACTGAAGCTTTCTTT	CASSSQGNTEAFF
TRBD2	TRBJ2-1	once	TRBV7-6	TGTGCCAGCAGCTTAAGGTCCGGGACTAGCGAGGTGAATGAGCAGTTCTTC	CASSLRSGTSEVNEQFF
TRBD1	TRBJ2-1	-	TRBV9	TGTGCCAGCAGCCAAGGGGGCCCCAACAATGAGCAGTTCTTC	CASSQGGPNNEQFF
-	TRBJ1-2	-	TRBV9	TGTGCCAGCAGCGCAGACCCTACGACAGGCTCCAGGCGCTACACCTTC	CASSADPTTGSRRYTF
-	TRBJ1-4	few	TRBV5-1	TGCGCCAGCACCCCGGGACGGGAGAATGAAAAACTGTTTTTT	CASTPGRENEKLFF
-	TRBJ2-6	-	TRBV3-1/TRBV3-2	TGTGCCAGCAGCCATACAGCAGGCGGGGCCAACGTCCTGACTTTC	CASSHTAGGANVLTF
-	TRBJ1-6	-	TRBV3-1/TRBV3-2	TGTGCCAGCAGCCTTTTTATTGAGAGTACTTCACCCCTCCACTTT	CASSLFIESTSPLHF
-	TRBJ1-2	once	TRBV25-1	TGTGCCAGCAGTCATAACTATGGCTACACCTTC	CASSHNYGYTF
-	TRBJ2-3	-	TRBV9	TGTGCCAGCAGCGCAACTACAGATACGCAGTATTTT	CASSATTDTQYF
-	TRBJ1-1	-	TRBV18	TGTGCCAGCTCATCGGACCTCGGGATGGCTTTCTTT	CASSSDLGMAFF
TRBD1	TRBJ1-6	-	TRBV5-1	TGCGCCAGCAGCCACCGGGACAGGGATAATTCACCCCTCCACTTT	CASSHRDRDNSPLHF
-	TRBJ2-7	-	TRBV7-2	TGTGCCAGCAGCTATCCCCCAGGCAGCCCCTACGAGCAGTACTTC	CASSYPPGSPYEQYF
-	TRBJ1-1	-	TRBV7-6	TGTGCCAGCCTTCGGACTCAGGAAACCGAAGCTTTCTTT	CASLRTQETEAFF
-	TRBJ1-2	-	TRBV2	TGTGCCAGCAGTGAACATCGGGGAGTGGGGACATATGGCTACACCTTC	CASSEHRGVGTYGYTF
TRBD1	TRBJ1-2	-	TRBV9	TGTGCCAGCAGCACCTTAGACAGGGCCCGGTACGGCTACACCTTC	CASSTLDRARYGYTF
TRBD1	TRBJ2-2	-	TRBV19	TGTGCCAGTAGCACCGGGACAGGGGAATATCAAGGGGAGCTGTTTTTT	CASSTGTGEYQGELFF
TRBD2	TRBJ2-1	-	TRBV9	TGTGCCAGCAGCGAATCTCTAGCGGACAACTACAATGAGCAGTTCTTC	CASSESLADNYNEQFF
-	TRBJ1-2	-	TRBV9	TGTGCCAGCAGCGTAGAGCTCGGAGGCTATGGCTACACCTTC	CASSVELGGYGYTF
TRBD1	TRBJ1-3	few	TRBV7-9	TGTGCCAGCAGCTCCTGGGACAGCAGACCATCCTCTGGAAACACCATATATTTT	CASSSWDSRPSSGNTIYF
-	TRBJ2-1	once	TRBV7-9	TGTGCCAGCAGCTTAGGCGCCCGCGATGAGCAGTTCTTC	CASSLGARDEQFF
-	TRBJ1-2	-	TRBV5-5	TGTGCCAGCAGCTTAAGCGGACAGAGAGACTTTAACTATGGCTACACCTTC	CASSLSGQRDFNYGYTF
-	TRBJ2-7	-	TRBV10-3	TGTGCCATCAGTGGCGGCGGGGACTCCTACGAGCAGTACTTC	CAISGGGDSYEQYF
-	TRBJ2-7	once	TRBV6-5	TGTGCCAGCAGTTCCTACTCGAGGGCGGGCGAGCAGTACTTC	CASSSYSRAGEQYF
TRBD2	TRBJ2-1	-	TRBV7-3	TGTGCCAGCAGCTTAGGGCTCGCGGGGGTCTCCGATGAGCAGTTCTTC	CASSLGLAGVSDEQFF
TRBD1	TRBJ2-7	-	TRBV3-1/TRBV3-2	TGTGCCAGCAGCCTAGGGGACAGCTCCTACGAGCAGTACTTC	CASSLGDSSYEQYF
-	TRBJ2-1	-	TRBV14	TGTGCCAGCAGCCAAGGGCCCGTACGGGACTCCTACAATGAGCAGTTCTTC	CASSQGPVRDSYNEQFF